Detailed here is one T cell receptor beta chain. Its antigen is currently unknown. This specimen belongs to a study of cytomegalovirus exposure and HLA in healthy donors. PCR involved 60 Vbeta and 13 Jbeta primers. Data came from immunoSEQ multiplex PCR; TCRdb stores just in-frame clones and leaves some out. This sample's table has tens of thousands of clones. This CDR3 region has 17 residues. J lost 2 bases, V lost 4 bases, and 8 bases had no gene match. Germline V gives CDR1 SGHNT, CDR2 YYREEE (reference sequence). Study-wide points: Analyzed later, association rates of TCRs varied across HLA loci, with DRB1 most and HLA-C fewest. The study put 150 to 200 TCR beta chains on its list as cytomegalovirus-associated. According to an earlier analysis, most TCR beta V segments yielded productive rearrangements about 87% or about 30% of the time.

The sample taken for sequencing was PBMCs. V is TRBV5-4 and J is TRBJ2-7, with 14 bases fitting TRBD2. The TCR comes from a male donor in good health and CMV-seronegative. CDR3 protein: CASSPAGTSGGTYEQYF. The CDR3 DNA reads TGTGCCAGCAGCCCGGCCGGGACTAGCGGGGGAACCTACGAGCAGTACTTC.